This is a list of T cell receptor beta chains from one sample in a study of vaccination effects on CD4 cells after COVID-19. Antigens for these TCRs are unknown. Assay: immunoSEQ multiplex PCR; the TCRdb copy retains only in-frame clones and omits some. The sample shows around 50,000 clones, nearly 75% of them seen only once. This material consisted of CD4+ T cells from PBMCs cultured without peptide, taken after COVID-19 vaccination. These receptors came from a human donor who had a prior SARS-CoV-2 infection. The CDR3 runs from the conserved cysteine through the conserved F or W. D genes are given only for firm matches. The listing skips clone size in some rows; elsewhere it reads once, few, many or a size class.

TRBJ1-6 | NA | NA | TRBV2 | CASSHTTAGPNSPLHF | TGTGCCAGCAGCCACACTACGGCAGGTCCGAATTCACCCCTCCACTTT
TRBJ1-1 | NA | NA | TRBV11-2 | CASSLVLGNTEAFF | TGTGCCAGCAGCTTAGTTTTGGGGAACACTGAAGCTTTCTTT
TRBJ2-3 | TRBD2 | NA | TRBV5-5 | CASSLEGTSVTDTQYF | TGTGCCAGCAGCTTGGAAGGGACTAGTGTAACAGATACGCAGTATTTT
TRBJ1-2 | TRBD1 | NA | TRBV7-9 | CASGRGQGLYGYTF | TGTGCCAGCGGTCGGGGACAGGGGCTCTATGGCTACACCTTC
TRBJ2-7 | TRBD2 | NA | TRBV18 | CASSTGGGNEQYF | TGTGCCAGCTCCACCGGGGGGGGGAACGAGCAGTACTTC
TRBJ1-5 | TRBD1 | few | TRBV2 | CASRSGQFWQPQHF | TGTGCCAGCAGGTCGGGACAGTTCTGGCAGCCCCAGCATTTT
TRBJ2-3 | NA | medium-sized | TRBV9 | CASSVAVNLGSDTQYF | TGTGCCAGCAGCGTAGCGGTGAATTTGGGCTCAGATACGCAGTATTTT
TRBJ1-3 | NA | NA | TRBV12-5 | CASGFAFGNTIYF | TGTGCTAGTGGTTTCGCGTTTGGAAACACCATATATTTT
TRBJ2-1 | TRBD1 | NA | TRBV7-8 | CASSPTGGTYNEQFF | TGTGCCAGCAGCCCGACAGGGGGAACCTACAATGAGCAGTTCTTC
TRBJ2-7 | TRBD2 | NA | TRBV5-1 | CASSPGDPGGYEQYF | TGCGCCAGCAGCCCCGGGGACCCGGGAGGTTACGAGCAGTACTTC
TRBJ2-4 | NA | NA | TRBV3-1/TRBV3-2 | CASSQDSGVWVAKNIQYF | TGTGCCAGCAGCCAAGATTCGGGCGTCTGGGTAGCCAAAAACATTCAGTACTTC
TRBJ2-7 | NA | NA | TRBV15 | CATSIPTPGAYEQYF | TGTGCCACCAGCATCCCAACCCCTGGGGCCTACGAGCAGTACTTC
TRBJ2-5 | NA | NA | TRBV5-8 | CASSLASGEETQYF | TGTGCCAGCAGCTTGGCCTCGGGGGAAGAGACCCAGTACTTC
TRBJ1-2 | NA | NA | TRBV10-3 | CAISEYLSQGLGYTF | TGTGCCATCAGTGAGTACCTCTCGCAGGGGCTTGGCTACACCTTC
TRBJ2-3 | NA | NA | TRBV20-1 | CSASAASSTDTQYF | TGCAGTGCTAGTGCCGCTTCTAGCACAGATACGCAGTATTTT